This T cell receptor (gamma chain) was sequenced in a study of gamma delta lymphoproliferative disorders and STAT genes. This clone is termed medium-sized (0.01 to 0.1%). TCRdb re-analyzed the multiplex PCR reads via CATT. The repertoire holds 1,500 to 2,500 gamma-chain clones, with 7% to 8% as singletons. Genomic DNA from isolated PBMCs served as the sequencing template. The clonotype comes from a human donor with gamma-delta T-cell large granular lymphocyte leukemia. The sample comprised blood.

DNA of the CDR3: TGTGCTGCGTGGGACCGTAACTATTATTATAAGAAACTCTTT. Its translation is CAAWDRNYYYKKLF. V usage is TRGV10 and J usage is TRGJ1 or TRGJ2. Since TCRdb gives no J gene, matching the DNA to germline was used here to assign it. TRGV10 is designated an ORF whose function remains uncertain. J lost 2 bases, V lost 8 bases, and 10 bases had no gene match. CDR3 size: 14 residues.